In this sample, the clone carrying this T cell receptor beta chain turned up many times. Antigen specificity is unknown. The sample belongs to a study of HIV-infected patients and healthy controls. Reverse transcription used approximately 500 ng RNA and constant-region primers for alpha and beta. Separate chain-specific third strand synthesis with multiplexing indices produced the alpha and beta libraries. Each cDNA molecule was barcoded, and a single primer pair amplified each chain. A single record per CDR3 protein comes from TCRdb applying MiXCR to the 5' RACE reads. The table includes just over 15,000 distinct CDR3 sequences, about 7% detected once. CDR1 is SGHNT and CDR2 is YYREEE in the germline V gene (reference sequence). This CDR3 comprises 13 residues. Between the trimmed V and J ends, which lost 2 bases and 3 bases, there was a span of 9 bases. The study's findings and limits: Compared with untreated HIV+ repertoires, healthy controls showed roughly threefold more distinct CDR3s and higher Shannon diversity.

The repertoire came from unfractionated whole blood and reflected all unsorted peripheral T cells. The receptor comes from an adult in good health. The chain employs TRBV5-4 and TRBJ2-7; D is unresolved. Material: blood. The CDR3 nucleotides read TGTGCCAGCAGCTTCGGCGGCAACTACGAGCAGTACTTC. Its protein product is CASSFGGNYEQYF.